The clone carrying this TCR beta chain was seen only once. The antigen remains unidentified. Use of 60 Vbeta and 13 Jbeta primers characterized the PCR. TCRdb's table, derived via immunoSEQ multiplex PCR, lists solely in-frame clones and lacks some. The sample lists about 150,000 clones, roughly 80% occurring once. This sample was included in a study of cytomegalovirus exposure and HLA in healthy donors. Study findings and constraints: The study dropped some indistinguishable V segments, TRBV6-2 and TRBV6-3 among them.

V lost 5 bases, J lost 3 bases, and 7 bases lay in between. There are 13 residues in the CDR3. From germline, CDR1 is LGHNA and CDR2 YSLEER. This TCR came from a male donor in good health and CMV-seronegative. V usage is TRBV4-3 and J usage is TRBJ1-4; no reliable D call. The material sequenced was PBMCs. CDR3 sequence reads: CASSAVANEKLFF. The CDR3 nucleotides are TGCGCCAGCAGCGCAGTCGCTAATGAAAAACTGTTTTTT.